This T cell receptor (beta chain) appears in the sequencing data of a study of blood T cell repertoires in COVID-19. Germline CDR1 and CDR2: SGHTA and FQGTGA. Trimming pared 6 bases from V and 7 bases from J, leaving 24 bases between. The CDR3 runs to 16 residues. Some clones are missing from TCRdb's copy, which holds only in-frame ones; the method was immunoSEQ multiplex PCR. The data show approximately 35,000 clones, 84% seen once. Sequencing input: peripheral blood. This chain uses TRBV7-3 with TRBJ1-1, with a tentative D call TRBD1 (5 bases). This clonotype was sampled from a human donor in a cohort sampled during active COVID-19. CDR3 nucleotide sequence: TGTGCCAGCAGTCGGGGGGATCTTCGGGAACTCGTTGAAGCTTTCTTT. Its protein is CASSRGDLRELVEAFF.